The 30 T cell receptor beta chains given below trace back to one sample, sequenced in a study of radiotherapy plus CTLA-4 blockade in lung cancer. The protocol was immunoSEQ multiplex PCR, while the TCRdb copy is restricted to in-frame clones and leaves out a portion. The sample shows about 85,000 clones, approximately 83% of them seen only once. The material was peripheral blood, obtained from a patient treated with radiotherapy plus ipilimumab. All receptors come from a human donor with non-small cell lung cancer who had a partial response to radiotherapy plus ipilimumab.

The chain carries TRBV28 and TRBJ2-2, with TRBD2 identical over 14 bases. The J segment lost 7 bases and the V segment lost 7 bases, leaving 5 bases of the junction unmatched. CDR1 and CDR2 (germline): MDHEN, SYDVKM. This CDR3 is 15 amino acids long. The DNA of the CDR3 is TGTGCCAGCACCAGACTAGCGGGAGGGTACGGGGAGCTGTTTTTT. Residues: CASTRLAGGYGELFF.

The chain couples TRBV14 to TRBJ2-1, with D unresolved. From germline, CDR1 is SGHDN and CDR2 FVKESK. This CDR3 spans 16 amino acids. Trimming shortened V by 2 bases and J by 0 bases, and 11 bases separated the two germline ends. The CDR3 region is CASSQLAARSYNEQFF. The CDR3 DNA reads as TGTGCCAGCAGCCAACTTGCGGCCCGCTCCTACAATGAGCAGTTCTTC.

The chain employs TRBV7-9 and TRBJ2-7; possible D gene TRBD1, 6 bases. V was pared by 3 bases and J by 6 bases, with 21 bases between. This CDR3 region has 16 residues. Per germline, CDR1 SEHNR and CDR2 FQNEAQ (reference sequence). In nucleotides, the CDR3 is TGTGCCAGCAGCTTTCAGGGATCACAGGGTCTGGGCGAGCAGTACTTC. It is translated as CASSFQGSQGLGEQYF. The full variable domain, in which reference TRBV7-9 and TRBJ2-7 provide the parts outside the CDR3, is DTGVSQNPRHKITKRGQNVTFRCDPISEHNRLYWYRQTLGQGPEFLTYFQNEAQLEKSRLLSDRFSAERPKGSFSTLEIQRTEQGDSAMYLCASSFQGSQGLGEQYFGPGTRLTVT.

CDR3 nucleotide sequence: TGTGCCACCAACCCTCGGGTGAACACTGAAGCTTTCTTT. Protein product: CATNPRVNTEAFF. The chain couples TRBV6-1 to TRBJ1-1; D not resolved. The CDR3 is 13 residues long. V lost 10 bases, J lost 0 bases, and 12 bases lay in between. In germline, CDR1 is MNHNS, CDR2 SASEGT.

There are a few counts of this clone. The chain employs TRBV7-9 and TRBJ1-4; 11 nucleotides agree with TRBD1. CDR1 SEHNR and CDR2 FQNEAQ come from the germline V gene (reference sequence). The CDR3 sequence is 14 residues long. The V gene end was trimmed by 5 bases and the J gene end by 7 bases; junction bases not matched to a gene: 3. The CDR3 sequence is CASSLGTGGEKLFF. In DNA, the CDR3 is TGTGCCAGCAGCCTCGGGACAGGGGGTGAAAAACTGTTTTTT.

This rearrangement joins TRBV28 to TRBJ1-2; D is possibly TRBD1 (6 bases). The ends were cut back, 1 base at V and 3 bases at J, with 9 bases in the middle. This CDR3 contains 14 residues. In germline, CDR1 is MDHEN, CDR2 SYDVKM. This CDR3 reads CASSLSGVDYGYTF. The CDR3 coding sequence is TGTGCCAGCAGTTTATCAGGGGTTGACTATGGCTACACCTTC.

This chain's CDR3 is CAISESKGRGVGYEQYF. CDR3 nucleotide sequence: TGTGCCATCAGTGAGTCGAAGGGCAGGGGGGTAGGTTACGAGCAGTACTTC. The chain recombines TRBV10-3 with TRBJ2-7, with TRBD1 as a possible D gene (7 bases). The length of the CDR3 is 17 residues. Trimming pared 0 bases from V and 4 bases from J, leaving 19 bases between. The V gene's germline CDR1 is ENHRY and CDR2 SYGVKD.

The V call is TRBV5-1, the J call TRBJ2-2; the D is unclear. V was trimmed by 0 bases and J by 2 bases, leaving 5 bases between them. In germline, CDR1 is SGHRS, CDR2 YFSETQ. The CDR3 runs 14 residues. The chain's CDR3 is CASSLDGNTGELFF. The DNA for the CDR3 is TGCGCCAGCAGCTTGGACGGTAACACCGGGGAGCTGTTTTTT. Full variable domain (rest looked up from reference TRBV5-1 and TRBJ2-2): KAGVTQTPRYLIKTRGQQVTLSCSPISGHRSVSWYQQTPGQGLQFLFEYFSETQRNKGNFPGRFSGRQFSNSRSEMNVSTLELGDSALYLCASSLDGNTGELFFGEGSRLTVL.

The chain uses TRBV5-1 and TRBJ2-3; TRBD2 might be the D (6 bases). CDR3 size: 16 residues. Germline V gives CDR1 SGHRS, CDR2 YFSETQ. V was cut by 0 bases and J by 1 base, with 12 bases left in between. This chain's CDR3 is CASSLGGLAGTDTQYF. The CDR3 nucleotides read TGCGCCAGCAGCTTGGGGGGCTTAGCGGGCACAGATACGCAGTATTTT. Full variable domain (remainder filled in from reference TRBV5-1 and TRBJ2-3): KAGVTQTPRYLIKTRGQQVTLSCSPISGHRSVSWYQQTPGQGLQFLFEYFSETQRNKGNFPGRFSGRQFSNSRSEMNVSTLELGDSALYLCASSLGGLAGTDTQYFGPGTRLTVL.

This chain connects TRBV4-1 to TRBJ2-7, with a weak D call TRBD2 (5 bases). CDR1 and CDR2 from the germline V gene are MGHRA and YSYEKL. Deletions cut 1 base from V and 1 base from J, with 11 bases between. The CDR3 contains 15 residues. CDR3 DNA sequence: TGCGCCAGCAGCCAAGGTCGCAGCGGTTCCTACGAGCAGTACTTC. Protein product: CASSQGRSGSYEQYF.

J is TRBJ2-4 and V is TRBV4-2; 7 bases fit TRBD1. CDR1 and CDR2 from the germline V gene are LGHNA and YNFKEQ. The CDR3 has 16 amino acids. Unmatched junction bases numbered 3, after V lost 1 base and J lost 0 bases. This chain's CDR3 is CASSQAQGVAKNIQYF. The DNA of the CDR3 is TGTGCCAGCAGCCAAGCGCAGGGGGTAGCCAAAAACATTCAGTACTTC.

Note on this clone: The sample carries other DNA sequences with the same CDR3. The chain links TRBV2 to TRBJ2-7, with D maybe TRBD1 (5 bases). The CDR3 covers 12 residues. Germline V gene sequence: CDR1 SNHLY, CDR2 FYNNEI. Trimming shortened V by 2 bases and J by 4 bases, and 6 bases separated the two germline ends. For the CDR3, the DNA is TGTGCCAGCAGTGAACAGGGTTACGAGCAGTACTTC. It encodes CASSEQGYEQYF.

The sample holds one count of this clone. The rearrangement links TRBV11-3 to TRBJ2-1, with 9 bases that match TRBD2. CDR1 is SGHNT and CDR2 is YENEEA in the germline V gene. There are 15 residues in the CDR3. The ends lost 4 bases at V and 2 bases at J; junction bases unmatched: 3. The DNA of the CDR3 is TGTGCCAGCAGCTCCTCTAGCGGGACCTACAATGAGCAGTTCTTC. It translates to CASSSSSGTYNEQFF.

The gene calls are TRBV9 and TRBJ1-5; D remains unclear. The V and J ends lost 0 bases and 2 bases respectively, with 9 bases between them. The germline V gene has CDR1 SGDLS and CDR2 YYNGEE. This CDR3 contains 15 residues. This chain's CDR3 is CASSVGGNGNQPQHF. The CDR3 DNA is TGTGCCAGCAGCGTAGGAGGGAATGGCAATCAGCCCCAGCATTTT. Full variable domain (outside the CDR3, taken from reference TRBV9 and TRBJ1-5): DSGVTQTPKHLITATGQRVTLRCSPRSGDLSVYWYQQSLDQGLQFLIQYYNGEERAKGNILERFSAQQFPDLHSELNLSSLELGDSALYFCASSVGGNGNQPQHFGDGTRLSIL.

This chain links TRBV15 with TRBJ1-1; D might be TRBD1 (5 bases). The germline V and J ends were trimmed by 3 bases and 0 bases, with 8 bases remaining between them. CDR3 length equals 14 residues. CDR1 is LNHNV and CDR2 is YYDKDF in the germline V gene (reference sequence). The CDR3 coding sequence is TGTGCCACCAGCAGGAAGACAGTGAACACTGAAGCTTTCTTT. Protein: CATSRKTVNTEAFF.

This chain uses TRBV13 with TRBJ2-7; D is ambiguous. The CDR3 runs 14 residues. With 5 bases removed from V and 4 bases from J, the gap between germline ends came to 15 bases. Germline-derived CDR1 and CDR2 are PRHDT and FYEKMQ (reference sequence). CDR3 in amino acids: CASSPSLDPYEQYF. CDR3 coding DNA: TGTGCCAGCAGCCCCAGCCTAGACCCTTACGAGCAGTACTTC.

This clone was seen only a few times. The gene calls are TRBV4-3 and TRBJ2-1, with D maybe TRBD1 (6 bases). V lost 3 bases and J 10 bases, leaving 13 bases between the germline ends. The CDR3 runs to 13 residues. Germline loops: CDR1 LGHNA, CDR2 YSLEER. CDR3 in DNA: TGCGCCAGCAGCCACGCTTACAGGGAAGAGCAGTTCTTC. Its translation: CASSHAYREEQFF.

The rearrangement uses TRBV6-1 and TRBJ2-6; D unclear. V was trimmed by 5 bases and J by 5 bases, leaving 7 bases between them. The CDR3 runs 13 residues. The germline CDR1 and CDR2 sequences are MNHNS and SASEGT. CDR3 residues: CASSLSRANVLTF. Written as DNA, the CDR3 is TGTGCCAGCAGTCTGAGTCGGGCCAACGTCCTGACTTTC.

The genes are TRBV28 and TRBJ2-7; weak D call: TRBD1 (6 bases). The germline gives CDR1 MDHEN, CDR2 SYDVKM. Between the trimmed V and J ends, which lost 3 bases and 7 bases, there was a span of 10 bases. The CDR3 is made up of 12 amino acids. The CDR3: CASSLGAGEQYV. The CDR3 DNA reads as TGTGCCAGCAGTTTGGGGGCTGGAGAGCAGTACGTC.

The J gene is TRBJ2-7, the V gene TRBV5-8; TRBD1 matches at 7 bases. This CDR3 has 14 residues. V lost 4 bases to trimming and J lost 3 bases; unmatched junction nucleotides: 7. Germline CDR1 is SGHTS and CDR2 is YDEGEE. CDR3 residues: CASSDRQGLYEQYF. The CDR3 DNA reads TGTGCCAGCAGCGACCGACAGGGCCTCTACGAGCAGTACTTC.

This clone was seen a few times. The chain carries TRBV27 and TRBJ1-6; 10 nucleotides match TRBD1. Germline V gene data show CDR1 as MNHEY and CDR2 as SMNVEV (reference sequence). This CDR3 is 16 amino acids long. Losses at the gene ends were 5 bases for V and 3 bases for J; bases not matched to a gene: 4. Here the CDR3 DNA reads TGTGCCAGCAGTCTCAGGACAGGGGGCTATAATTCACCCCTCCACTTT. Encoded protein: CASSLRTGGYNSPLHF.

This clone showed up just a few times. Written as DNA, the CDR3 is TGTGCCAGCTCACCATCGAATGACGGGGTTAGCACTGAAGCTTTCTTT. It encodes CASSPSNDGVSTEAFF. J is TRBJ1-1 and V is TRBV18, with unresolved D. The V gene's germline CDR1 is KGHSH and CDR2 LQKENI. The CDR3 is 16 residues long. V lost 2 bases and J lost 4, with 17 bases in between. The full variable domain, rest sourced from reference TRBV18 and TRBJ1-1, is NAGVMQNPRHLVRRRGQEARLRCSPMKGHSHVYWYRQLPEEGLKFMVYLQKENIIDESGMPKERFSAEFPKEGPSILRIQQVVRGDSAAYFCASSPSNDGVSTEAFFGQGTRLTVV.

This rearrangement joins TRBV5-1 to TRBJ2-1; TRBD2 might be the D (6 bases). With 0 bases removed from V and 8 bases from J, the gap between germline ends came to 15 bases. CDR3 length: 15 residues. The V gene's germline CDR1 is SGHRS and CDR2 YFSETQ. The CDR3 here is CASSLGRQREYEQFF. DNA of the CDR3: TGCGCCAGCAGCTTGGGCAGACAACGGGAGTATGAGCAGTTCTTC.

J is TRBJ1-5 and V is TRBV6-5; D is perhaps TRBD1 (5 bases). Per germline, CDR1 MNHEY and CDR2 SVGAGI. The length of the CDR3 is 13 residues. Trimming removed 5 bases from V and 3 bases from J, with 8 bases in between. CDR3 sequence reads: CASSPGHNQPQHF. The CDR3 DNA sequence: TGTGCCAGCAGTCCAGGGCACAATCAGCCCCAGCATTTT.

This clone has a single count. The CDR3 loop reads CASNRQGSAGELFF. The CDR3 nucleotides read TGTGCCAGTAACCGACAGGGTTCAGCCGGGGAGCTGTTTTTT. The chain recombines TRBV19 with TRBJ2-2; 7 positions agree with TRBD1. The V gene end was trimmed by 7 bases and the J gene end by 6 bases; junction bases not matched to a gene: 8. The length of the CDR3 is 14 residues. CDR1 and CDR2 from the germline V gene are LNHDA and SQIVND (reference sequence).

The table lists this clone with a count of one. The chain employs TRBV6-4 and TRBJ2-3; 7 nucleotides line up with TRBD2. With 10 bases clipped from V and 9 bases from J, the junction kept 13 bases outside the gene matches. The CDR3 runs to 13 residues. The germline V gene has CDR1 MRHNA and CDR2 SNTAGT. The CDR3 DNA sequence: TGTGCCACCCCGGGAGGTAAACCTTCCACGCAGTATTTT. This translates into CATPGGKPSTQYF.

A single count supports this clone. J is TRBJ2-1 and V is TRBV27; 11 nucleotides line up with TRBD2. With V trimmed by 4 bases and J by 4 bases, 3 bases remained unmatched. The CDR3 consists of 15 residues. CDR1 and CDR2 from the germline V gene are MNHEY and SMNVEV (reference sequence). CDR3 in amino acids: CASSSTSGIYNEQFF. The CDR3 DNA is TGTGCCAGCAGTTCGACTAGCGGGATATACAATGAGCAGTTCTTC.

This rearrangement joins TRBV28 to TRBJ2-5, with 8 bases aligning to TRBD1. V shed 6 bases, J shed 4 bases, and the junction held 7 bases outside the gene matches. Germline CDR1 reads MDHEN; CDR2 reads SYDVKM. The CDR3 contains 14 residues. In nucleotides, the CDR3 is TGTGCCAGCAGCACAGGGGGGTTATCAGAGACCCAGTACTTC. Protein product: CASSTGGLSETQYF.

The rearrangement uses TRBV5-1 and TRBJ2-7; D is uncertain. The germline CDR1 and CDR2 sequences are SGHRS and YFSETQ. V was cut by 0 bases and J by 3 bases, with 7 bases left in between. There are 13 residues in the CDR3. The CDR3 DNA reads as TGCGCCAGCAGCTTGGACAGTTACTACGAGCAGTACTTC. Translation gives CASSLDSYYEQYF.

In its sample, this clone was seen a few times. The CDR3 DNA sequence: TGTGCCATCAGTGATCATACAGAAAAACTGTTTTTT. It codes for CAISDHTEKLFF. This chain uses TRBV10-3 with TRBJ1-4; D is unresolved. Germline V lookup: CDR1 ENHRY, CDR2 SYGVKD. With 3 bases removed from V and 8 bases from J, the gap between germline ends came to 7 bases. This CDR3 contains 12 residues.